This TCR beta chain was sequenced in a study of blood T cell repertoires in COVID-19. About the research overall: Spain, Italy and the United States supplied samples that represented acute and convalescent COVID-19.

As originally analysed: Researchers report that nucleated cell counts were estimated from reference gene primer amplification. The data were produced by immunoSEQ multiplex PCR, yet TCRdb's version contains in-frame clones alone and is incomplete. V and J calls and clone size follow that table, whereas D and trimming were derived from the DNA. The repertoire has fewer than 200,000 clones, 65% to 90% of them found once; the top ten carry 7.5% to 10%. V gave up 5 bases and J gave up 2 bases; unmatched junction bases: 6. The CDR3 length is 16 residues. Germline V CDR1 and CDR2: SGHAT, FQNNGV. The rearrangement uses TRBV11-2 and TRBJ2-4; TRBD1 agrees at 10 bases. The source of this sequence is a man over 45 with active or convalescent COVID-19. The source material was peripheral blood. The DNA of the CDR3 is TGTGCCAGCAGCCCAAGGACAGGGGGGACCAAAAACATTCAGTACTTC. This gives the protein CASSPRTGGTKNIQYF.